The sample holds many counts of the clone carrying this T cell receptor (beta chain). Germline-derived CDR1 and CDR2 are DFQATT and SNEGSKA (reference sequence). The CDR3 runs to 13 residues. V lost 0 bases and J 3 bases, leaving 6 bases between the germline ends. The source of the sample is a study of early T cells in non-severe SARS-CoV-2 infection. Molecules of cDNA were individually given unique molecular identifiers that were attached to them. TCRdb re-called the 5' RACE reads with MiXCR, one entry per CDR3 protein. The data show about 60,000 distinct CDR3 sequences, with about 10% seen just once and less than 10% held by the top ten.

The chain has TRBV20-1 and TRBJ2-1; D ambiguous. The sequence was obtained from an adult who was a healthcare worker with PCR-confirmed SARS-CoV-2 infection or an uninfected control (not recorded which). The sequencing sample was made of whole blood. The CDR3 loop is CSARDGIYNEQFF. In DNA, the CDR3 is TGCAGTGCTAGAGACGGCATCTACAATGAGCAGTTCTTC.